The TCR beta chain under discussion was sequenced for a study of blood T cell repertoires in COVID-19. Study as a whole: Samples taken during acute and convalescent COVID-19 were collected in the United States, Italy and Spain. PBMCs, B-cell-depleted T cells, or T cells were the source of the cDNA or gDNA that made up the material.

This clone was observed a handful of times. CDR3 size: 17 residues. In germline, CDR1 is MDHEN, CDR2 SYDVKM. Germline trimming cut 2 bases from V and 4 bases from J; bases unmatched to any gene: 13. The repertoire was sequenced with immunoSEQ multiplex PCR; TCRdb's copy has only in-frame clones and lacks some. The sample has about 350,000 clones, about 90% seen once. Individuals drawn from about 26 US areas were about 18 to 95 years old. Participant reports of clinical history set cohort assignment. The V call is TRBV28, the J call TRBJ2-7, with 8 positions matching TRBD1. This clonotype was sampled from a woman aged 25 to 39 who had recovered from COVID-19. Sequencing was done on a sample of PBMCs or T cells enriched from blood (not recorded which). The CDR3 spells CASSLRGLRDRGYEQYF. The CDR3 region has the DNA TGTGCCAGCAGTTTAAGGGGGTTGAGAGACAGGGGATACGAGCAGTACTTC. Combining the CDR3 with reference TRBV28 and TRBJ2-7 gives the whole variable domain DVKVTQSSRYLVKRTGEKVFLECVQDMDHENMFWYRQDPGLGLRLIYFSYDVKMKEKGDIPEGYSVSREKKERFSLILESASTNQTSMYLCASSLRGLRDRGYEQYFGPGTRLTVT.